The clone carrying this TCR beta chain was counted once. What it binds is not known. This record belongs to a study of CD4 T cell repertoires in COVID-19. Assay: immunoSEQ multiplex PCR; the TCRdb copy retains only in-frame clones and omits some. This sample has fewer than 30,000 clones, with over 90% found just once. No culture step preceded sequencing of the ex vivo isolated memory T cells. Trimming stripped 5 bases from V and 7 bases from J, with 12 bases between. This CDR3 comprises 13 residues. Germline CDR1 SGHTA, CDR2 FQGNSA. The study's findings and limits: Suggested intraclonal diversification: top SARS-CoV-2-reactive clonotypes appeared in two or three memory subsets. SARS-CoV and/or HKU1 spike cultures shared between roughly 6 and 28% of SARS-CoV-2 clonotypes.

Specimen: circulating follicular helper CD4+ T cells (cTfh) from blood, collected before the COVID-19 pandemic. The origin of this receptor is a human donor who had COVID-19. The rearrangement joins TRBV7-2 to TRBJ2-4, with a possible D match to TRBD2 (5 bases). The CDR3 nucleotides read TGTGCCAGCAGCCCCGGATGGGAGAACATTCAGTACTTC. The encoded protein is CASSPGWENIQYF.